A selection of T cell receptor beta chains follows, all from one sample in a study of lymphopenia after photon versus proton radiotherapy. Data came from immunoSEQ multiplex PCR; TCRdb stores just in-frame clones and leaves some out. The sample lists 55,000 to 70,000 clones, more than 75% occurring once. This specimen was peripheral blood, taken from a patient treated with photon-based radiotherapy. These receptors were collected from a man aged 40-49 years with gastric cancer. CDR3s include the opening cysteine and the closing phenylalanine or tryptophan. Fields, in order: D gene, clone size, J gene, V gene, CDR3 DNA, CDR3 protein. A D gene is named only where the DNA matches it firmly. The size entry is marked missing in some rows and otherwise reads once, few, many or a size class.

>NA|few|TRBJ1-3|TRBV4-2
TGTGCCAGCAGGCAAGATTGGGATGCCGGAAACACCATATATTTT
CASRQDWDAGNTIYF
>TRBD1|NA|TRBJ1-4|TRBV7-9
TGTGCCAGCAGCTTTTCGGGACAGGGTAATGAAAAACTGTTTTTT
CASSFSGQGNEKLFF
>NA|NA|TRBJ2-3|TRBV5-8
TGTGCCAGCAGCCCCCAAGGCCTTCTGGCTGCAGATACGCAGTATTTT
CASSPQGLLAADTQYF
>NA|once|TRBJ1-4|TRBV4-3
TGCGCCAGCAGCCAAGACCAACGCGAAAAACTGTTTTTT
CASSQDQREKLFF
>NA|NA|TRBJ1-1|TRBV6-6
TGTGCCAGCACCAAGGGGTCAGGGATCCCTGAAGCTTTCTTT
CASTKGSGIPEAFF
>TRBD2|NA|TRBJ2-3|TRBV5-1
TGCGCCAGCAGCTTGGTTAGCGGGGGGGCCCTAGATACGCAGTATTTT
CASSLVSGGALDTQYF
>TRBD1|NA|TRBJ2-7|TRBV4-2
TGTGCCAGCAGCACACGAGGACAGGGGCCCCCCTACGAGCAGTACTTC
CASSTRGQGPPYEQYF
>NA|NA|TRBJ2-3|TRBV7-2
TGTGCCAGCAGCTTAGCGTTGGCTTTAGATACGCAGTATTTT
CASSLALALDTQYF
>NA|few|TRBJ2-1|TRBV6-5
TGTGCCAGCAGTACGGGGGATTCCTACAATGAGCAGTTCTTC
CASSTGDSYNEQFF
>NA|NA|TRBJ2-7|TRBV11-2
TGTGCCAGCAGCTTAGATAGGTCCTACGAGCAGTACTTC
CASSLDRSYEQYF
>NA|NA|TRBJ2-3|TRBV4-3
TGCGCCAGCAGCCAAGGCCCGGGTATTGAACATACGCAGTATTTT
CASSQGPGIEHTQYF
>NA|few|TRBJ1-6|TRBV18
TGTGCCAGCTCACCACGGGATAATTCACCCCTCCACTTT
CASSPRDNSPLHF
>NA|NA|TRBJ2-7|TRBV12-5
TGTGCTAGTGGTTTGGCAGGTTCCTACGAGCAGTACTTC
CASGLAGSYEQYF
>TRBD1|NA|TRBJ1-1|TRBV2
TGTGCCAGCAGGACAGGGGGCACTGAAGCTTTCTTT
CASRTGGTEAFF
>TRBD2|NA|TRBJ2-2|TRBV18
TGTGCCAGCTCAATCTCCGGGAGGCCCAACACCGGGGAGCTGTTTTTT
CASSISGRPNTGELFF
>TRBD2|NA|TRBJ2-5|TRBV7-3
TGTGCCAGCAGCAGGGGAGGGAGCGGTGGATTGTACCAAGAGACCCAGTACTTC
CASSRGGSGGLYQETQYF
>NA|NA|TRBJ1-1|TRBV5-6
TGTGCCAGCAGCTTGGGTGGAGGGAACACTGAAGCTTTCTTT
CASSLGGGNTEAFF
>NA|NA|TRBJ2-7|TRBV2
TGTGCCAGCACGGTGGGTTTCGAGCAGTACTTC
CASTVGFEQYF
>NA|NA|TRBJ1-1|TRBV7-2
TGTGCCAGCAGCCCCATAGGGGGGCATAGGGACACTGAAGCTTTCTTT
CASSPIGGHRDTEAFF
>NA|NA|TRBJ2-1|TRBV27
TGTGCCAGCATTAAGCCAGGGGGACTAGAGCAGTTCTTC
CASIKPGGLEQFF
>NA|NA|TRBJ1-6|TRBV5-6
TGTGCCAGCAGCTTGGCCGGGATACAAAATTCACCCCTCCACTTT
CASSLAGIQNSPLHF
>NA|NA|TRBJ2-7|TRBV30
TGTGCCTGGACGGGACAAGCCTACGAGCAGTACTTC
CAWTGQAYEQYF
>NA|NA|TRBJ1-6|TRBV19
TGTGCCAGTAGTAAGAATTCACCCCTCCACTTT
CASSKNSPLHF
>NA|NA|TRBJ1-2|TRBV4-1
TGCGCCAGCAGCCAAGATCGCGGGGGGCATTTGAGCTACACCTTC
CASSQDRGGHLSYTF
>NA|NA|TRBJ1-1|TRBV5-8
TGTGCCAGCAGCCAGGAGGGGAAGAGCACTGAAGCTTTCTTT
CASSQEGKSTEAFF
>NA|few|TRBJ1-2|TRBV28
TGTGCCAGCACACGAGGTGGGGGGCTCTCCAACTATGGCTACACCTTC
CASTRGGGLSNYGYTF
>NA|NA|TRBJ2-7|TRBV4-2
TGTGCCAGCAGCCCGTCTATGGGGGGCCGGTACGAGCAGTACTTC
CASSPSMGGRYEQYF
>TRBD1|NA|TRBJ1-5|TRBV10-3
TGTGCCATCAGAGGACAGGGGGGTGTAGGGCCCCAGCATTTT
CAIRGQGGVGPQHF
>TRBD2|NA|TRBJ2-7|TRBV30
TGTGCCTGGAGTGTAGGGACTAGCGGCCTTTACTACGAGCAGTACTTC
CAWSVGTSGLYYEQYF
>NA|NA|TRBJ1-5|TRBV6-6
TGTGCCAGCGCGTATGGCAATCAGCCCCAGCATTTT
CASAYGNQPQHF
>NA|few|TRBJ1-1|TRBV5-1
TGCGCCAGCAGCTTGGATAGCAGGGGTCATGAAGCTTTCTTT
CASSLDSRGHEAFF
>NA|NA|TRBJ2-7|TRBV10-2
TGCGCCAGCAGTGAGTCGACAGGGGAGGGCTACGAGCAGTACTTC
CASSESTGEGYEQYF
>NA|once|TRBJ1-3|TRBV19
TGTGCCAGTAGTATAGCCCCCGGGGGAAACACCATATATTTT
CASSIAPGGNTIYF
>NA|NA|TRBJ1-5|TRBV6-5
TGTGCCAGCAGTTACGGACAAGGTGGCAATCAGCCCCAGCATTTT
CASSYGQGGNQPQHF
>NA|NA|TRBJ2-7|TRBV7-2
TGTGCCAGCAGCTCCTTCCCCAGGGACTCCTACGAGCAGTACTTC
CASSSFPRDSYEQYF
>NA|NA|TRBJ1-1|TRBV12-5
TGTGCTAGTGGTTTGGTCAGGAACGCTGAAGCTTTCTTT
CASGLVRNAEAFF
>TRBD1|NA|TRBJ1-4|TRBV6-5
TGTGCCAGCAGTCCGGGACAGACTAATGAAAAACTGTTTTTT
CASSPGQTNEKLFF
>NA|NA|TRBJ2-1|TRBV7-6
TGTGCCAGCAGCTTACAGCCTTCCAATGAGCAGTTCTTC
CASSLQPSNEQFF
>NA|NA|TRBJ2-5|TRBV4-3
TGCGCCAGCAGCCAAGTTTACGGGTCGGCGGAGACCCAGTACTTC
CASSQVYGSAETQYF
>NA|few|TRBJ1-3|TRBV15
TGTGCCACCAGCAGAGGATTCAGGGATTCTGGAAACACCATATATTTT
CATSRGFRDSGNTIYF
>NA|NA|TRBJ2-1|TRBV18
TGTGCCAGCTCACAAGGACGGGAGAGCTCCTACAATGAGCAGTTCTTC
CASSQGRESSYNEQFF
>NA|NA|TRBJ1-1|TRBV15
TGTGCCACCAGCAGTCTGGGGTGGGTCCAAAGGAGCACTGAAGCTTTCTTT
CATSSLGWVQRSTEAFF
>TRBD2|NA|TRBJ2-2|TRBV19
TGTGCCAGTAGTAGTCCCGGGACTAGCGGGGGGGCCCGCACCGGGGAGCTGTTTTTT
CASSSPGTSGGARTGELFF
>NA|NA|TRBJ1-1|TRBV19
TGTGCCAGTATGGACCTAGGGAACACTGAAGCTTTCTTT
CASMDLGNTEAFF
>TRBD2|NA|TRBJ2-1|TRBV6-7
TGTGCCAGCAGTTACTCCCCTAGCGGGGGGGCTCACTCCTACAATGAGCAGTTCTTC
CASSYSPSGGAHSYNEQFF
>NA|NA|TRBJ1-6|TRBV19
TGTGCCAGTAGTATGCGCCGGCGGGGGCTTTCACCCCTCCACTTT
CASSMRRRGLSPLHF
>NA|NA|TRBJ1-2|TRBV5-4
TGTGCCAGCAGCACGAGACAGGACGTGGGCTATGGCTACACCTTC
CASSTRQDVGYGYTF
>NA|NA|TRBJ1-2|TRBV9
TGTGCCAGCAGCGACCCGGGGGGGAACTATGGCTACACCTTC
CASSDPGGNYGYTF
>NA|NA|TRBJ2-7|TRBV18
TGTGCCAGCTCCTCCGGGACATCCGGGTACGAGCAGTACTTC
CASSSGTSGYEQYF
>TRBD2|NA|TRBJ2-5|TRBV4-2
TGTGCCAGCAGCCGGAAAGCGGGGGGCGCCCAAGAGACCCAGTACTTC
CASSRKAGGAQETQYF
>NA|NA|TRBJ1-3|TRBV13
TGTGCCAGCAGCCCCCGGGAGGGCTCTGGAAACACCATATATTTT
CASSPREGSGNTIYF
>TRBD1|NA|TRBJ1-1|TRBV30
TGTGCCTGGATGACAGGGAAGAACACTGAAGCTTTCTTT
CAWMTGKNTEAFF
>NA|NA|TRBJ1-2|TRBV6-6
TGTGCCAGCCGGGACACGAACTATGGCTACACCTTC
CASRDTNYGYTF
>NA|once|TRBJ2-7|TRBV7-2
TGTGCCAGCAGCCCTCCTCAACAGGGCTCCTACGAGCAGTACTTC
CASSPPQQGSYEQYF
>TRBD1|NA|TRBJ2-7|TRBV4-3
TGCGCCAGCAGCCAAGCGGGGACAGGGCCTTCCGAGCAGTACTTC
CASSQAGTGPSEQYF
>NA|NA|TRBJ2-2|TRBV6-1
TGTGCCAGCAGTGAACGAGGGGAGGCCGGGGAGCTGTTTTTT
CASSERGEAGELFF